The 20 T cell receptor beta chains listed next were all sequenced from one sample in a study of cytomegalovirus exposure and HLA in healthy donors. 13 Jbeta primers and 60 Vbeta primers were used for the PCR. Produced via immunoSEQ multiplex PCR; TCRdb's table is partial and in-frame only. The sample yields some 200,000 clones, 79% seen once. Sequencing was done on a sample of PBMCs. Receptor source: a man aged 50 to 59 in good health and CMV-seronegative.

The rearrangement joins TRBV28 to TRBJ2-3, with a tentative D call TRBD2 (5 bases). The V gene's germline CDR1 is MDHEN and CDR2 SYDVKM. The CDR3 extends over 17 amino acids. Trimming cost V 7 bases and J 0 bases, with 20 bases left between them. The CDR3 sequence is CASTTLAGSLSTDTQYF. CDR3 DNA: TGTGCCAGCACTACCCTTGCGGGTTCTCTAAGCACAGATACGCAGTATTTT.

The chain couples TRBV29-1 to TRBJ1-5, with TRBD1 identical over 10 bases. Germline lookup yields CDR1 SQVTM and CDR2 ANQGSEA. The CDR3 is made up of 14 amino acids. With V trimmed by 6 bases and J by 7 bases, 9 bases remained unmatched. The CDR3 DNA reads TGCAGCGTGGGAACCGGGACAGGGGACCAGCCCCAGCATTTT. This codes for CSVGTGTGDQPQHF.

The chain couples TRBV4-1 to TRBJ1-4; 9 bases agree with TRBD1. Trimming cost V 4 bases and J 8 bases; bases outside gene matches: 5. Germline CDR1 and CDR2: MGHRA and YSYEKL. This CDR3 is built from 14 residues. The CDR3 region is CASSLRDRAEKLFF. The CDR3, as DNA: TGCGCCAGCAGCCTTCGGGACAGGGCGGAAAAACTGTTTTTT.

This chain uses TRBV5-4 with TRBJ2-3; 10 bases fit TRBD2. This CDR3 is 16 amino acids long. Germline CDR1 SGHNT, CDR2 YYREEE (reference sequence). V gave up 1 base and J gave up 1 base; unmatched junction bases: 3. CDR3 coding DNA: TGTGCCAGCAGCTTGACTAGCGGGGCCCGCACAGATACGCAGTATTTT. Amino acids: CASSLTSGARTDTQYF.

V usage is TRBV4-1 and J usage is TRBJ2-1, with a tentative D call TRBD1 (5 bases). From germline, CDR1 is MGHRA and CDR2 YSYEKL. V was shortened by 1 base and J by 2 bases, with 6 bases between the two germline ends. The CDR3 has 14 amino acids. In nucleotides, the CDR3 is TGCGCCAGCAGCCAAGGGGGCACCTACAATGAGCAGTTCTTC. Its protein is CASSQGGTYNEQFF.

The chain carries TRBV9 and TRBJ2-1, with TRBD2 matching over 11 bases. The germline gives CDR1 SGDLS, CDR2 YYNGEE. V lost 0 bases to trimming and J lost 4 bases; unmatched junction nucleotides: 9. The CDR3 is 18 amino acids. CDR3 nucleotides: TGTGCCAGCAGCGTAGACCTCCCCGGGACTAGCGGATACAATGAGCAGTTCTTC. Protein sequence: CASSVDLPGTSGYNEQFF.

V usage is TRBV2 and J usage is TRBJ2-7; 7 positions agree with TRBD1. CDR1 and CDR2 (germline): SNHLY, FYNNEI. V was clipped by 5 bases and J by 4 bases; unmatched bases: 2. This CDR3 contains 12 residues. DNA for the CDR3: TGTGCCAGCAGTCGACAGGGTTACGAGCAGTACTTC. This translates into CASSRQGYEQYF.

This chain connects TRBV27 to TRBJ2-7; the match to TRBD2 covers 7 bases. The V and J ends lost 3 bases and 5 bases, in that order; junction bases with no gene match: 7. Germline loops: CDR1 MNHEY, CDR2 SMNVEV (reference sequence). This CDR3 is built from 14 residues. CDR3 sequence (DNA): TGTGCCAGCAGTTTGCTGGCGGGAGTCCACGAGCAGTACTTC. Its translation is CASSLLAGVHEQYF.

This clone was detected only a few times. The CDR3 spells CASLDRGRRGTEAFF. CDR3 coding DNA: TGTGCCAGCCTGGACAGGGGGCGCCGGGGGACTGAAGCTTTCTTT. The chain recombines TRBV6-5 with TRBJ1-1; 11 positions match TRBD1. Germline V gives CDR1 MNHEY, CDR2 SVGAGI. V lost 8 bases to trimming and J lost 5 bases; unmatched junction nucleotides: 10. The CDR3 sequence is 15 residues long.

A few counts support this clone. The rearrangement uses TRBV25-1 and TRBJ1-1, with 7 positions matching TRBD1. The V gene's germline CDR1 is MGHDK and CDR2 SYGVNS. The V and J ends lost 5 bases and 8 bases, in that order; junction bases with no gene match: 14. This CDR3 is 15 amino acids long. The CDR3 region is CASSPLQGPWGEAFF. The CDR3, as DNA: TGTGCCAGCAGTCCTCTACAGGGGCCATGGGGGGAAGCTTTCTTT.

This clone came up a few times. V gene TRBV7-9 combines with J gene TRBJ2-7, with D possibly TRBD2 on 5 matching bases. Germline lookup yields CDR1 SEHNR and CDR2 FQNEAQ (reference sequence). V dropped 4 bases and J dropped 4 bases, with 8 bases sitting between them. The CDR3 runs to 12 residues. This CDR3 reads CASSSGIYEQYF. CDR3 DNA sequence: TGTGCCAGCAGCTCCGGGATTTACGAGCAGTACTTC.

The chain combines TRBV5-4 with TRBJ2-5; 9 bases are shared with TRBD1. This CDR3 contains 14 residues. V trimming: 4 bases; J trimming: 5 bases; junction bases outside the gene matches: 6. Germline assignment: CDR1 SGHNT and CDR2 YYREEE (reference sequence). CDR3 region: CASSIQGAVETQYF. DNA for the CDR3: TGTGCCAGCAGCATACAGGGGGCGGTGGAGACCCAGTACTTC.

This clone has a handful of counts. The chain combines TRBV27 with TRBJ2-7; 9 positions match TRBD1. This CDR3 has 14 amino acids. Germline loops: CDR1 MNHEY, CDR2 SMNVEV (reference sequence). With 6 bases clipped from V and 6 bases from J, the junction kept 9 bases outside the gene matches. CDR3 in amino acids: CASSPGQGGFEQYF. In DNA form, the CDR3 reads TGTGCCAGCAGCCCGGGACAGGGAGGTTTCGAGCAGTACTTC.

The chain is built from TRBV5-6 and TRBJ1-1; 8 nucleotides match TRBD1. Per the germline V gene, CDR1 is SGHDT and CDR2 is YYEEEE. V shed 4 bases and J 11 bases; nucleotides not matched to a gene: 7. The CDR3 has 12 amino acids. The CDR3 DNA reads TGTGCCAGCAGCCGCGGACAGGGTATTGCTTTCTTT. Encoded protein: CASSRGQGIAFF.

This clone was observed a few times. The CDR3 spells CAWSSGGFYGYTF. For the CDR3, the DNA is TGTGCCTGGAGTTCGGGGGGCTTCTATGGCTACACCTTC. This sequence joins TRBV30 and TRBJ1-2; possibly TRBD1 for D (6 bases). The germline V gene encodes CDR1 GTSNPN and CDR2 SVGIG (reference sequence). V dropped 2 bases and J dropped 4 bases, with 11 bases sitting between them. CDR3 length equals 13 residues. The full variable domain, completed using reference TRBV30 and TRBJ1-2, is SQTIHQWPATLVQPVGSPLSLECTVEGTSNPNLYWYRQAAGRGLQLLFYSVGIGQISSEVPQNLSASRPQDRQFILSSKKLLLSDSGFYLCAWSSGGFYGYTFGSGTRLTVV.

This clone was found a few times. The chain couples TRBV23-1 to TRBJ1-2; 7 nucleotides align to TRBD1. TRBV23-1 is recorded as an ORF, its role being uncertain. After removal of 0 bases from V and 8 bases from J, the junction contained 15 bases not matched to a gene. There are 17 residues in the CDR3. The CDR3 spells CASSQSGQARWLKGYTF. The CDR3 DNA reads as TGCGCCAGCAGTCAATCCGGACAGGCTCGTTGGTTGAAGGGCTACACCTTC.

This clone was detected a few times. The genes are TRBV6-1 and TRBJ2-1; TRBD2 aligns across 7 bases. After removal of 2 bases from V and 1 base from J, the junction contained 5 bases not matched to a gene. The CDR3 consists of 16 residues. Germline V gene sequence: CDR1 MNHNS, CDR2 SASEGT. In DNA form, the CDR3 reads TGTGCCAGCAGTGAAACGGGGGGAGGGTCCTACAATGAGCAGTTCTTC. Translated: CASSETGGGSYNEQFF.

The rearrangement joins TRBV18 to TRBJ2-7, with TRBD1 as a possible D gene (6 bases). The CDR3 length is 16 residues. The ends were cut back, 3 bases at V and 0 bases at J, with 15 bases in the middle. From germline, CDR1 is KGHSH and CDR2 LQKENI. The CDR3 region is CASSPFRDTGSYEQYF. The CDR3 DNA is TGTGCCAGCTCACCCTTCCGGGACACCGGCTCCTACGAGCAGTACTTC.

This chain connects TRBV10-3 to TRBJ2-7; 8 nucleotides match TRBD1. Germline V gene lookup returns CDR1 ENHRY and CDR2 SYGVKD. V shed 0 bases, J shed 3 bases, and the junction held 4 bases outside the gene matches. This CDR3 spans 15 amino acids. The CDR3 DNA follows: TGTGCCATCAGTGAGTCGGGACAGGCTAACTACGAGCAGTACTTC. It encodes CAISESGQANYEQYF.

In its sample, this clone was seen once. This chain joins TRBV7-9 and TRBJ1-1; tentative D call: TRBD1 (5 bases). This CDR3 spans 14 amino acids. V shed 2 bases and J shed 1 base, with 8 bases lying between them. Germline V gene sequence: CDR1 SEHNR, CDR2 FQNEAQ (reference sequence). CDR3 protein: CASSLLTGNTEAFF. In DNA, the CDR3 is TGTGCCAGCAGCTTACTTACAGGGAACACTGAAGCTTTCTTT. The full variable domain, rest sourced from reference TRBV7-9 and TRBJ1-1, is DTGVSQNPRHKITKRGQNVTFRCDPISEHNRLYWYRQTLGQGPEFLTYFQNEAQLEKSRLLSDRFSAERPKGSFSTLEIQRTEQGDSAMYLCASSLLTGNTEAFFGQGTRLTVV.